There are a few counts of the clone carrying this T cell receptor (beta chain). CDR3 size: 16 residues. Trimming shortened V by 5 bases and J by 3 bases, and 20 bases separated the two germline ends. From germline, CDR1 is ENHRY and CDR2 SYGVKD. The data derive from a study of spatial heterogeneity in lung cancer. Regarding time point: sample taken at primary tumor resection. Tumor, nontumor lung or frozen PBMC supplied whole RNA that was sequenced unsorted. TCRdb reprocessed the 5' RACE reads with MiXCR, giving one entry per CDR3 protein. Seen here are about 92,000 distinct CDR3 sequences, less than 15% observed once, and the top ten hold more than 40%.

This sequence originates from a male donor with early-stage non-small cell lung cancer. J is TRBJ2-7 and V is TRBV10-3, with D perhaps given as TRBD1 or TRBD2 (5 bases each). The sequencing used PBMCs, collected at surgery. The CDR3 DNA follows: TGTGCCATCAGTACTGGGACCGCGGGTCTTAGCTACGAGCAGTACTTC. Its translation is CAISTGTAGLSYEQYF.